These 29 T cell receptor beta chains were sequenced from one sample in a study of OX40 agonist ivuxolimab in advanced cancers. TCRdb's copy holds only in-frame clones and misses some; the assay was immunoSEQ multiplex PCR. In the table there are about 26,000 clones, around four fifths of which are singletons. The sequencing here drew on CD4+ or CD8+ T cells sorted from blood, taken in a trial of the OX40 agonist ivuxolimab. The receptors originated from an adult with an advanced solid tumor such as melanoma, head and neck, liver or kidney cancer.

The V call is TRBV6-6, the J call TRBJ1-5; maybe TRBD1 (5 bases). The CDR3 loop spans 14 amino acids. V lost 6 bases, J lost 1 base, and 10 bases lay in between. CDR1 is MNHNY and CDR2 is SVGAGI in the germline V gene (reference sequence). In nucleotides, the CDR3 is TGTGCCAGCAGGGGGCCGGGCAGCAATCAGCCCCAGCATTTT. This translates into CASRGPGSNQPQHF.

There are a few counts of this clone. This CDR3 is also generated by other DNA sequences in the sample. The chain recombines TRBV6-6 with TRBJ1-2; 7 bases are shared with TRBD1. Germline-derived CDR1 and CDR2 are MNHNY and SVGAGI (reference sequence). The CDR3 covers 13 residues. V lost 6 bases and J lost 5; bases outside the gene matches: 6. The CDR3 DNA sequence: TGTGCCAGCAGCCCTGACAGGGTGTATGGCTACACCTTC. As protein: CASSPDRVYGYTF.

Regarding this clone: Since a much larger clone is just one base distant, this may be a read error. The chain links TRBV27 to TRBJ1-2; D gene uncertain. This CDR3 has 11 residues. In germline, CDR1 is MNHEY, CDR2 SMNVEV (reference sequence). The germline V and J ends were trimmed by 5 bases and 3 bases, with 4 bases remaining between them. The CDR3, as DNA: TGTGCCAGCAGTGATTACTATGGCTACACCTTC. Protein sequence: CASSDYYGYTF.

This clone came up a few times. CDR3 sequence: CASSPWAGNYGYTF. The CDR3 DNA sequence: TGCGCCAGCAGCCCGTGGGCAGGGAACTATGGCTACACCTTC. The V and J genes are TRBV4-1 and TRBJ1-2, with D tentatively TRBD1 (5 bases). Germline V lookup: CDR1 MGHRA, CDR2 YSYEKL. The CDR3 covers 14 residues. V was cut by 4 bases and J by 2 bases, with 11 bases left in between.

This clone came up a few times. The CDR3: CASSPRFGDQPQHF. The DNA of the CDR3 is TGTGCCAGCAGCCCGCGTTTTGGGGATCAGCCCCAGCATTTT. The rearrangement joins TRBV4-2 to TRBJ1-5; D unresolved. This CDR3 is built from 14 residues. Germline V gene data show CDR1 as LGHNA and CDR2 as YNFKEQ. V was clipped by 4 bases and J by 5 bases, with 12 bases between them.

The chain carries TRBV27 and TRBJ2-7, with TRBD2 matching over 11 bases. Germline CDR1 MNHEY, CDR2 SMNVEV (reference sequence). The J segment lost 0 bases and the V segment lost 2 bases, leaving 6 bases of the junction unmatched. The CDR3 covers 17 residues. CDR3 residues: CASSLGASGGSSYEQYF. The CDR3 DNA follows: TGTGCCAGCAGTTTAGGGGCTAGCGGGGGGAGCTCCTACGAGCAGTACTTC.

The V call is TRBV6-1, the J call TRBJ2-3, with TRBD1 matching over 8 bases. The CDR3 contains 14 residues. Germline V gene lookup returns CDR1 MNHNS and CDR2 SASEGT. Unmatched junction bases numbered 3, after V lost 6 bases and J lost 1 base. The CDR3 region has the DNA TGTGCCAGCAGCTTCAGGGGGCGCACAGATACGCAGTATTTT. This gives the protein CASSFRGRTDTQYF.

This sequence joins TRBV6-5 and TRBJ1-4; 9 bases match TRBD1. The trim removed 2 bases at V and 5 bases at J, leaving 3 bases unmatched. The germline CDR1 and CDR2 sequences are MNHEY and SVGAGI. CDR3 size: 15 residues. The CDR3 here is CASSYLGQGNEKLFF. The CDR3 coding sequence is TGTGCCAGCAGTTACCTGGGACAGGGAAATGAAAAACTGTTTTTT.

This sequence joins TRBV9 and TRBJ2-1; 12 nucleotides align to TRBD2. The ends lost 4 bases at V and 4 bases at J; junction bases unmatched: 0. CDR3 length: 14 residues. Germline CDR1 and CDR2: SGDLS and YYNGEE. CDR3 DNA sequence: TGTGCCAGCAGCACTAGCGGGGGGTACAATGAGCAGTTCTTC. Residues: CASSTSGGYNEQFF.

The V gene is TRBV4-1, the J gene TRBJ1-1; TRBD1 agrees at 7 bases. J was trimmed by 1 base and V by 5 bases; bases with no gene match: 7. Per germline, CDR1 MGHRA and CDR2 YSYEKL. This CDR3 has 15 amino acids. CDR3 sequence (DNA): TGCGCCAGCAGCGACTCGGGACAGAAGAACACTGAAGCTTTCTTT. It specifies CASSDSGQKNTEAFF.

By sample share, this clone is medium-sized. The chain combines TRBV2 with TRBJ1-2; D unclear. Trimming removed 7 bases at V and 0 bases at J, with 21 bases between. The CDR3 extends over 17 amino acids. Looked up from germline, CDR1 is SNHLY and CDR2 is FYNNEI. This CDR3 is CASMEPTRSGANYGYTF. In nucleotides, the CDR3 is TGTGCCAGCATGGAGCCGACCCGTTCCGGGGCTAACTATGGCTACACCTTC.

This chain connects TRBV30 to TRBJ2-2, with D hard to call. CDR1 and CDR2 from the germline V gene are GTSNPN and SVGIG (reference sequence). The CDR3 covers 16 residues. Trimming shortened V by 0 bases and J by 3 bases, and 14 bases separated the two germline ends. In nucleotides, the CDR3 is TGTGCCTGGAGTGTAAGTACGCCCGTGGACACCGGGGAGCTGTTTTTT. Translated: CAWSVSTPVDTGELFF.

The DNA of the CDR3 is TGTGCCAGCAACCCAGGGGAAACTGAAGCTTTCTTT. Its translation: CASNPGETEAFF. The gene calls are TRBV5-8 and TRBJ1-1, with D perhaps TRBD1 (6 bases). This CDR3 comprises 12 residues. Germline V gene data show CDR1 as SGHTS and CDR2 as YDEGEE. V shed 6 bases and J shed 5 bases, with 11 bases lying between them.

This sequence joins TRBV5-6 and TRBJ2-7; D unresolved. V shed 4 bases and J shed 3 bases, with 8 bases lying between them. There are 12 residues in the CDR3. Germline V gene lookup returns CDR1 SGHDT and CDR2 YYEEEE. Here the CDR3 DNA reads TGTGCCAGCAGCCGTGACGGCTACGAGCAGTACTTC. This encodes CASSRDGYEQYF.

The J gene is TRBJ2-1, the V gene TRBV7-8; D ambiguous. CDR3 length: 10 amino acids. CDR1 SGHVS and CDR2 FQNEAQ come from the germline V gene. The V gene lost 3 bases and the J gene lost 8 bases, with 2 bases spanning the gap. The CDR3, as DNA: TGTGCCAGCAGCTTTGATGAGCAGTTCTTC. It encodes CASSFDEQFF.

The chain couples TRBV5-6 to TRBJ2-7, with D possibly TRBD1 on 6 matching bases. The V end was cut by 3 bases, the J end by 0 bases, with 10 bases between. The germline gives CDR1 SGHDT, CDR2 YYEEEE. The length of the CDR3 is 14 residues. The CDR3 spells CASSYTGTSYEQYF. In DNA form, the CDR3 reads TGTGCCAGCAGCTACACAGGGACCTCCTACGAGCAGTACTTC.

The chain carries TRBV6-1 and TRBJ1-2; D might be TRBD1 (5 bases). This CDR3 has 13 residues. The V gene lost 8 bases and the J gene lost 1 base, with 11 bases spanning the gap. Germline V lookup: CDR1 MNHNS, CDR2 SASEGT. CDR3 nucleotide sequence: TGTGCCAGCCAGGGACGGATTAACTATGGCTACACCTTC. It specifies CASQGRINYGYTF.

The V gene is TRBV19, the J gene TRBJ2-7, with TRBD2 matching over 7 bases. The germline CDR1 and CDR2 sequences are LNHDA and SQIVND (reference sequence). The V and J ends lost 3 bases and 4 bases, in that order; junction bases with no gene match: 9. This CDR3 spans 15 amino acids. For the CDR3, the DNA is TGTGCCAGTAGTATCGGTGGCGGGGGAGAGTACGAGCAGTACTTC. Protein product: CASSIGGGGEYEQYF. The complete variable domain, with remaining parts taken from reference TRBV19 and TRBJ2-7, reads DGGITQSPKYLFRKEGQNVTLSCEQNLNHDAMYWYRQDPGQGLRLIYYSQIVNDFQKGDIAEGYSVSREKKESFPLTVTSAQKNPTAFYLCASSIGGGGEYEQYFGPGTRLTVT.

This chain connects TRBV6-5 to TRBJ2-7; no clear D gene. V was trimmed by 6 bases and J by 4 bases, leaving 7 bases between them. Germline V gene data show CDR1 as MNHEY and CDR2 as SVGAGI. This CDR3 has 11 amino acids. CDR3 in amino acids: CASSDRYEQYF. CDR3 in DNA: TGTGCCAGCAGCGACCGATACGAGCAGTACTTC.

This clone occurred a few times. This chain uses TRBV7-8 with TRBJ2-3; perhaps TRBD2 as D (5 bases). This CDR3 region has 14 residues. Trimming cost V 5 bases and J 7 bases, with 16 bases left between them. The germline V gene has CDR1 SGHVS and CDR2 FQNEAQ. The CDR3 DNA reads TGTGCCAGCAGCCCAATCAATAGCGCAAATACGCAGTATTTT. Its translation is CASSPINSANTQYF.

This sequence joins TRBV4-1 and TRBJ1-6; D not resolved. Germline CDR1 reads MGHRA; CDR2 reads YSYEKL. V was pared by 0 bases and J by 0 bases, with 12 bases between. There are 18 residues in the CDR3. The CDR3, as DNA: TGCGCCAGCAGCCAAGAGGGCCTGGTGGCCTCCTATAATTCACCCCTCCACTTT. It specifies CASSQEGLVASYNSPLHF.

This clone was seen a handful of times. The rearrangement joins TRBV19 to TRBJ1-5; D may be TRBD1 (5 bases). Trimming shortened V by 4 bases and J by 2 bases, and 12 bases separated the two germline ends. CDR1 is LNHDA and CDR2 is SQIVND in the germline V gene (reference sequence). The CDR3 consists of 15 residues. The chain's CDR3 is CASSRGRGGNQPQHF. Here the CDR3 DNA reads TGTGCCAGTAGTAGGGGGAGGGGCGGCAATCAGCCCCAGCATTTT.

This chain connects TRBV13 to TRBJ2-1; TRBD2 matches at 8 bases. The ends lost 4 bases at V and 5 bases at J; junction bases unmatched: 4. The CDR3 runs to 14 residues. CDR1 and CDR2 from the germline V gene are PRHDT and FYEKMQ (reference sequence). CDR3 in amino acids: CASSSRGGDNEQFF. CDR3 in DNA: TGTGCCAGCAGCTCCCGGGGGGGGGACAATGAGCAGTTCTTC.

V is TRBV7-9 and J is TRBJ2-5; the D gene is possibly TRBD2 (5 bases). Trimming removed 1 base at V and 5 bases at J, with 11 bases between. The CDR3 covers 14 residues. Germline V gene sequence: CDR1 SEHNR, CDR2 FQNEAQ (reference sequence). CDR3 loop: CASSLVSGGETQYF. The CDR3 coding sequence is TGTGCCAGCAGCTTAGTTTCTGGCGGGGAGACCCAGTACTTC.

This clone was seen more than once but under ten times. The chain carries TRBV7-9 and TRBJ1-2; D ambiguous. Per germline, CDR1 SEHNR and CDR2 FQNEAQ (reference sequence). The V gene lost 2 bases and the J gene lost 2 bases, with 0 bases spanning the gap. This CDR3 has 11 residues. In nucleotides, the CDR3 is TGTGCCAGCAGCTTAAACTATGGCTACACCTTC. Its translation: CASSLNYGYTF. The complete variable domain, with remaining parts taken from reference TRBV7-9 and TRBJ1-2, reads DTGVSQNPRHKITKRGQNVTFRCDPISEHNRLYWYRQTLGQGPEFLTYFQNEAQLEKSRLLSDRFSAERPKGSFSTLEIQRTEQGDSAMYLCASSLNYGYTFGSGTRLTVV.

The DNA of the CDR3 is TGTGCTAGTGGTTCTTCCCCTAGCGGGAACTACAATGAGCAGTTCTTC. As protein: CASGSSPSGNYNEQFF. This sequence joins TRBV12-5 and TRBJ2-1, with TRBD2 matching 9 bases. V lost 4 bases to trimming and J lost 3 bases; unmatched junction nucleotides: 7. Per the germline V gene, CDR1 is LGHNT and CDR2 is FRNRAP. This CDR3 has 16 amino acids.

The V and J genes are TRBV4-1 and TRBJ1-2; 9 bases are a match to TRBD1. The germline V gene encodes CDR1 MGHRA and CDR2 YSYEKL. The CDR3 runs to 14 residues. The V and J ends lost 1 base and 8 bases, in that order; junction bases with no gene match: 5. CDR3 sequence: CASSQAGTGIGYTF. The CDR3 nucleotides read TGCGCCAGCAGCCAAGCAGGGACAGGGATCGGCTACACCTTC.

The rearrangement links TRBV5-1 to TRBJ2-1, with D possibly matching TRBD1 (5 bases). The CDR3 runs to 15 residues. V was trimmed by 0 bases and J by 3 bases, leaving 10 bases between them. Germline V gene lookup returns CDR1 SGHRS and CDR2 YFSETQ. The CDR3, as DNA: TGCGCCAGCAGCTTGGGGGGCCTAGGCTACAATGAGCAGTTCTTC. Amino acids: CASSLGGLGYNEQFF.

This chain links TRBV4-1 with TRBJ2-7; D may be TRBD1 (5 bases). V was shortened by 0 bases and J by 2 bases, with 8 bases between the two germline ends. Germline-derived CDR1 and CDR2 are MGHRA and YSYEKL. This CDR3 is built from 14 residues. The CDR3 region is CASSQDAGPYEQYF. The CDR3, as DNA: TGCGCCAGCAGCCAAGATGCAGGGCCCTACGAGCAGTACTTC.